This T cell receptor beta chain was observed in a study of blood T cell repertoires in COVID-19. About the study: From the United States, Italy and Spain came samples of acute and convalescent COVID-19. PBMCs, B-cell-depleted T cells, or T cells were the source of the cDNA or gDNA that made up the material.

Trimming took 5 bases from V and 8 from J, leaving 13 bases between them. The germline CDR1 and CDR2 sequences are SGHNT and YENEEA. The CDR3 runs 13 residues. Patients of the Seattle cohort, enrolled during active infection, were followed longitudinally. As handled by the study authors: From reference gene primer amplification, estimates of nucleated cell counts were derived. TCRdb keeps only in-frame clones here, not all; method: immunoSEQ multiplex PCR. Clone size and V and J calls were adopted from that table, with D and trimming inferred from the DNA. The table shows around 160,000 clones, with 80% to 90% occurring only once. This clone was detected a few times.

This TCR derives from a woman aged 60-75 years with COVID-19, enrolled during active disease. J is TRBJ2-1 and V is TRBV11-3, with D unresolved. Sequenced input: peripheral blood. The CDR3 DNA reads TGTGCCAGCAGCCTAGGGCTAGATGATGAGCAGTTCTTC. It codes for CASSLGLDDEQFF.